The present TCR beta chain was sequenced within a study of shared clonotypes between healthy human individuals. Across the whole study: Serving as donors were two women and a few men, whose ages spanned 18 to 49. Broader study findings: Clonotype sharing among donors, it was expected, would be affected by sequencing depth. Memory subsets generally showed smaller estimated richness than naive subsets did. Among several donors, approximately 5% of naive CD4 clonotypes were found in common.

V lost 6 bases and J 10 bases, leaving 13 bases between the germline ends. CDR1 and CDR2 from the germline V gene are SNHLY and FYNNEI. There are 12 residues in the CDR3. Sequencing was performed with immunoSEQ multiplex PCR; in TCRdb, only in-frame clones are kept and a portion is missing. In the table there are roughly 2.5 million clones, over 85% of which are singletons. In the case of this clone: Its specificity is not known.

The receptor's source is a man aged 18 to 29 in good health. The gene calls are TRBV2 and TRBJ1-3; D call uncertain. Sequencing used naive CD4+ T cells sorted from blood. Subset noted: CD45RA+ positively selected. CDR3 nucleotides: TGTGCCAGCAGCGAGATGGCGGGTACCATATATTTT. Protein sequence: CASSEMAGTIYF.